This TCR beta chain was captured by sequencing in a study of CD4 T cells in relation to SARS-CoV-2 and coronaviruses. Study-wide context: Shared crossreactive spike epitopes were mapped to their HLA restriction.

Study observations and caveats: Pre-pandemic and post-infection samples never came from the same donor.

As concerns this clone: Antigen unknown.

Profiled with immunoSEQ multiplex PCR; TCRdb holds only in-frame clones, not every one. The table includes some 64,000 clones, approximately 94% detected once. The unexposed donors gave CD4+ T cells in about 2011-2018, prior to COVID-19. The sequenced sample was naive CD4+ T cells from PBMCs. Subset in this sample: naive CD4+ T cells isolated by negative enrichment. This sequence originates from a human donor in good health.

CDR3 nucleotides: TGTGCCAGCAGCCCAGCGGGTGCTGGAGAGACCCAGTACTTC. Encoded protein: CASSPAGAGETQYF. The rearrangement uses TRBV7-2 and TRBJ2-5, with D maybe TRBD2 (6 bases). Germline-derived CDR1 and CDR2 are SGHTA and FQGNSA. Between the trimmed V and J ends, which lost 5 bases and 4 bases, there was a span of 14 bases. This CDR3 contains 14 residues. The whole variable domain, filled in from reference TRBV7-2 and TRBJ2-5, reads GAGVSQSPSNKVTEKGKDVELRCDPISGHTALYWYRQSLGQGLEFLIYFQGNSAPDKSGLPSDRFSAERTGGSVSTLTIQRTQQEDSAVYLCASSPAGAGETQYFGPGTRLLVL.